This TCR beta chain comes out of a study of blood T cell repertoires in COVID-19 (dated by TCRdb to 2020 to 2022). About the investigation overall: Samples covering the acute and convalescent phases of COVID-19 were provided by collaborators in the United States, Italy and Spain. Where available, HLA class I and class II types were taken from metadata supplied by the sample provider and were not determined by assay-based typing. The samples were drawn from two sources: the first 160 participants of the ongoing ImmuneRACE study, and 1,200 or so subjects contributed by 6 global collaborators. The material from the prospective study consisted of cDNA or gDNA derived from T cells, B-cell-depleted T cells, or PBMCs. A freely available public database, intended as a resource for researchers studying the immune response to SARS-CoV-2, is where the repertoires were released. The dataset comprised deeply sampled blood TCRbeta repertoires from subjects exposed to, actively infected with, or recovered from COVID-19. The sample metadata nearly always contained a de-identified subject ID, COVID-19 status, age in years and sex. The investigation overall reported the following: The quantity of clinical and demographic metadata differed by source and by participant and was supplied without curation.

Samples from volunteer blood donors who had recovered from COVID-19 were contributed by a second Seattle source. Collaborating institutions collected whole blood in K2EDTA tubes following their own protocols. For TCRbeta analysis, collaborators shipped samples in one of three forms: frozen whole blood, isolated PBMCs, or DNA extracted from either of those sample types. As concerns this clone: It lacks a known antigen. The record has no base qualities; no much larger clone is one base away.

TCRbeta CDR3 regions were amplified from genomic DNA using the immunoSEQ Assay, a bias-controlled multiplex PCR. In the original analysis: The number of nucleated cells in each sample was estimated by amplification of reference gene primers within the assay. To quantify the absolute abundance of each unique TCRbeta CDR3 rearrangement, sequence reads were collapsed and filtered. For each sample, productive Simpson clonality was calculated as the square root of Simpson's diversity index over productive rearrangements. TCRdb took over this immuneACCESS table, retaining in-frame rearrangements with V and J assigned. Such tables are incomplete; in checked studies, under half of the missing clones stem from an unresolved V gene, and the remainder is unexplained. D and trimming were read from the DNA, whereas the V and J calls and clone size are those reported in that table. Within this sample are about 250,000 clones, with nearly 90% of them counted one time only. The top ten constitute 2% to 2.5% of the sample.

Looking up the germline V gene yields CDR1 SNHLY and CDR2 FYNNEI. Its CDR3 holds 14 amino acids, cysteine through phenylalanine. Of all the DNA, just the CDR3 is kept, 42 bases in frame from base 1. V and J are truncated by 3 bases and 4 bases respectively, leaving an intervening sequence of 12 bases. The TCR originated in a woman in her thirties or forties who had recovered from COVID-19. The rearranged segments are TRBV2 and TRBJ2-5; a confident D gene designation cannot be given. The sequencing input was peripheral blood. The CDR3 here reads CASSDPGLRETQYF. The DNA is as follows: TGTGCCAGCAGTGACCCCGGGTTAAGAGAGACCCAGTACTTC.